The T cell receptor beta chain under discussion was sequenced for a study of radiotherapy plus CTLA-4 blockade in lung cancer. Findings and limits, study-wide: TCR clones originating in tumors grew in number in blood after radiotherapy plus ipilimumab. Strongest reported response predictors: early blood clone changes and post-radiation interferon-beta.

Germline assignment: CDR1 MNHNY and CDR2 SVGAGI (reference sequence). This CDR3 comprises 15 residues. Trimming shortened V by 6 bases and J by 10 bases, and 19 bases separated the two germline ends. Concerning this clone: Its specificity is unknown.

Focal radiation and CTLA-4 blockade (ipilimumab) were tested in chemo-refractory metastatic non-small-cell lung cancer patients. TCRdb's copy holds only in-frame clones and misses some; the assay was immunoSEQ multiplex PCR. This sample has about 60,000 clones; around 80% occur once, and the top ten carry 3% to 4%. The chain employs TRBV6-6 and TRBJ1-6; possible D gene TRBD1, 5 bases. This TCR came from a human donor with non-small cell lung cancer who had a partial response to radiotherapy plus ipilimumab. The source material was peripheral blood, sampled from a patient treated with radiotherapy plus ipilimumab. This CDR3 is CASSHPPGVGSPLHF. The DNA for the CDR3 is TGTGCCAGCAGCCATCCCCCGGGGGTTGGATCACCCCTCCACTTT.